This T cell receptor beta chain comes out of a study of neoadjuvant nivolumab and ipilimumab in lung cancer. Using immunoSEQ multiplex PCR, the repertoire was profiled, and TCRdb retains in-frame clones only, with some absent. The data hold under 35,000 clones, with 90% observed a single time. Germline CDR1 is MNHEY and CDR2 is SMNVEV (reference sequence). CDR3 length: 14 residues. V was cut by 7 bases and J by 10 bases, with 17 bases left in between. This sequence joins TRBV27 and TRBJ1-6; tentatively, D is TRBD1 (6 bases). The clonotype originates from an adult with non-small cell lung cancer. The specimen was peripheral blood, collected after neoadjuvant nivolumab, alone or with ipilimumab, at or shortly before surgery. CDR3 in DNA: TGTGCCAGCACCCTCGGGGGGCTCTGGTCACCCCTCCACTTT. As protein: CASTLGGLWSPLHF.